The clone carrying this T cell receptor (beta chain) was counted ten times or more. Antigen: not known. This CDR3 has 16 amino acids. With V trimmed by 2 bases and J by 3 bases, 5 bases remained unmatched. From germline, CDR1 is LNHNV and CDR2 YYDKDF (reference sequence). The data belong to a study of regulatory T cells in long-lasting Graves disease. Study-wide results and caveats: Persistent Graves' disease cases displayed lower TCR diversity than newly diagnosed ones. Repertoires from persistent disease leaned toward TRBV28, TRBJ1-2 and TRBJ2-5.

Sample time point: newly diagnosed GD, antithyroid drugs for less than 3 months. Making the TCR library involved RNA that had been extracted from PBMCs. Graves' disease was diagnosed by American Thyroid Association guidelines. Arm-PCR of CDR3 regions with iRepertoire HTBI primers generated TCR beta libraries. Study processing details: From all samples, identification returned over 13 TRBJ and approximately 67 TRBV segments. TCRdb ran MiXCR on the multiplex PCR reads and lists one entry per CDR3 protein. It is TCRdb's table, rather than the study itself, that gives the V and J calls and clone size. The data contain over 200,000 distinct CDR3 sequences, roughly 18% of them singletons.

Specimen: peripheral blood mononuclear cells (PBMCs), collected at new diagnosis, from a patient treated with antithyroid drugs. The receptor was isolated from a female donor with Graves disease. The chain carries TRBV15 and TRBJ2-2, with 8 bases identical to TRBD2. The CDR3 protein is CATSRPGGEDTGELFF. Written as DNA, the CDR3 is TGTGCCACCAGCAGACCGGGGGGGGAGGACACCGGGGAGCTGTTTTTT.